The T cell receptor (beta chain) described here comes from a study of spatial heterogeneity in lung cancer. Study details: Where present, follow-up PBMC were sequenced a median of roughly two years after resection.

With respect to this clonotype: Its target is unknown.

TCRdb passed the 5' RACE reads through MiXCR, listing each CDR3 protein once. The table lists about 100,000 distinct CDR3 sequences, roughly 19% of them singletons. Time point in this sample: blood at routine non-recurrence follow-up after resection. Whole RNA, which was extracted from tumor, nontumor lung tissue or frozen PBMC, was sequenced without any cell sorting. Points from the study as a whole: The study found ubiquitous expanded tumor TCRs in blood more at resection than follow-up.

This clonotype was sampled from a male donor with early-stage non-small cell lung cancer. Specimen: PBMCs, collected at follow-up.

The CDR3 spells CASSLVLRGDSTDTQYF. The DNA of the CDR3 is TGTGCCAGCAGCTTGGTTTTGCGGGGGGATAGCACAGATACGCAGTATTTT. This sequence joins TRBV5-6 and TRBJ2-3; 8 bases match TRBD2. Per the germline V gene, CDR1 is SGHDT and CDR2 is YYEEEE. The CDR3 has 17 amino acids. The trim removed 0 bases at V and 0 bases at J, leaving 6 bases unmatched.